One and the same sample provided the 17 T cell receptor beta chains below, sequenced in a study of blood T cell repertoires in COVID-19. TCRdb keeps only in-frame clones here, not all; method: immunoSEQ multiplex PCR. The data hold 220,000 or so clones, with around 87% observed a single time. Sample: peripheral blood. Source of these receptors: a woman between 50 and 59 years old with COVID-19, enrolled during active disease.

This clone was seen a few times. V is TRBV7-6 and J is TRBJ1-1; TRBD1 might be the D (6 bases). Germline V gives CDR1 SGHVS, CDR2 FNYEAQ. The CDR3 has 14 amino acids. V lost 0 bases, J lost 7 bases, and 12 bases lay in between. CDR3 residues: CASSLATGQFEAFF. The CDR3 nucleotides are TGTGCCAGCAGCTTAGCAACTGGACAGTTTGAAGCTTTCTTT. The full variable domain, rest sourced from reference TRBV7-6 and TRBJ1-1, is GAGVSQSPRYKVTKRGQDVALRCDPISGHVSLYWYRQALGQGPEFLTYFNYEAQQDKSGLPNDRFSAERPEGSISTLTIQRTEQRDSAMYRCASSLATGQFEAFFGQGTRLTVV.

This clone appeared a few times. CDR3 sequence reads: CASSLGARGTGELFF. The CDR3 nucleotides are TGCGCCAGCAGCTTGGGGGCGCGGGGCACCGGGGAGCTGTTTTTT. J is TRBJ2-2 and V is TRBV5-1; the D gene is possibly TRBD2 (6 bases). Trimming left V 0 bases short and J 4 bases short, with 10 bases between. Germline lookup yields CDR1 SGHRS and CDR2 YFSETQ. CDR3 length: 15 residues.

This chain joins TRBV13 and TRBJ1-4; a weak D match, TRBD1 (6 bases). The CDR3 length is 19 residues. V was cut by 4 bases and J by 5 bases, with 26 bases left in between. Germline CDR1 is PRHDT and CDR2 is FYEKMQ (reference sequence). CDR3 region: CASSSRETGRFGFNEKLFF. The CDR3 nucleotides are TGTGCCAGCAGCTCGAGAGAGACAGGCCGTTTCGGGTTCAATGAAAAACTGTTTTTT.

The V call is TRBV6-5, the J call TRBJ2-6; D gene uncertain. Trimming left V 8 bases short and J 4 bases short, with 12 bases between. Per germline, CDR1 MNHEY and CDR2 SVGAGI. The CDR3 totals 14 residues. The CDR3 nucleotides read TGTGCCAGCTTTGAGGTAGTCGGGGCCAACGTCCTGACTTTC. It is translated as CASFEVVGANVLTF.

In its sample, this clone was seen once. This rearrangement joins TRBV7-2 to TRBJ1-2; a weak D match, TRBD1 (5 bases). The ends were cut back, 5 bases at V and 7 bases at J, with 17 bases in the middle. Germline lookup yields CDR1 SGHTA and CDR2 FQGNSA. The CDR3 consists of 14 residues. The DNA for the CDR3 is TGTGCCAGCAGCCAAGGGCGGGGGGAGGCTGGCTACACCTTC. Amino acids: CASSQGRGEAGYTF.

This rearrangement joins TRBV24-1 to TRBJ1-4; D perhaps matches TRBD1 (6 bases). V lost 2 bases, J lost 2 bases, and 14 bases lay in between. Looked up from germline, CDR1 is KGHDR and CDR2 is SFDVKD. This CDR3 is built from 17 residues. Written as DNA, the CDR3 is TGTGCCACCAGTGATTCTAGAGGGGGTGAGACTAATGAAAAACTGTTTTTT. It is translated as CATSDSRGGETNEKLFF.

The rearrangement joins TRBV5-1 to TRBJ2-3, with 11 positions matching TRBD2. The V and J ends lost 4 bases and 2 bases, in that order; junction bases with no gene match: 3. The CDR3 loop spans 15 amino acids. The V gene's germline CDR1 is SGHRS and CDR2 YFSETQ. The CDR3 nucleotides read TGCGCCAGCAGCCCGGGACTAGCGGACACAGATACGCAGTATTTT. Translation gives CASSPGLADTDTQYF. The full variable domain, in which reference TRBV5-1 and TRBJ2-3 provide the parts outside the CDR3, is KAGVTQTPRYLIKTRGQQVTLSCSPISGHRSVSWYQQTPGQGLQFLFEYFSETQRNKGNFPGRFSGRQFSNSRSEMNVSTLELGDSALYLCASSPGLADTDTQYFGPGTRLTVL.

This clone was observed once. The chain links TRBV9 to TRBJ2-1; D might be TRBD2 (5 bases). The CDR3 contains 14 residues. Trimming cost V 3 bases and J 1 base, with 8 bases left between them. From germline, CDR1 is SGDLS and CDR2 YYNGEE. Written as DNA, the CDR3 is TGTGCCAGCAGCGGCGGGCTATCCTACAATGAGCAGTTCTTC. This encodes CASSGGLSYNEQFF.

The chain combines TRBV9 with TRBJ1-1; tentatively, D is TRBD1 (5 bases). Trimming left V 2 bases short and J 5 bases short, with 22 bases between. Germline assignment: CDR1 SGDLS and CDR2 YYNGEE. The CDR3 extends over 17 amino acids. The CDR3 region is CASSVDSPAGVKTEAFF. Here the CDR3 DNA reads TGTGCCAGCAGCGTCGACTCTCCGGCGGGGGTAAAGACTGAAGCTTTCTTT.

This chain connects TRBV18 to TRBJ2-3; 7 bases are a match to TRBD1. Germline trimming cut 9 bases from V and 0 bases from J; bases unmatched to any gene: 9. Germline loops: CDR1 KGHSH, CDR2 LQKENI. The CDR3 spans 15 residues. The CDR3: CASSGQAASTDTQYF. CDR3 DNA sequence: TGTGCCAGTTCAGGACAGGCTGCTAGCACAGATACGCAGTATTTT.

This CDR3 reads CATSDSGPGLYTDTQYF. The CDR3 DNA is TGTGCCACCAGTGATTCAGGGCCCGGGCTATACACAGATACGCAGTATTTT. The rearrangement joins TRBV24-1 to TRBJ2-3; D may be TRBD1 (5 bases). The V gene's germline CDR1 is KGHDR and CDR2 SFDVKD. V gave up 2 bases and J gave up 2 bases, with 16 bases separating them. CDR3 length: 17 amino acids.

The chain has TRBV15 and TRBJ2-2, with 7 positions matching TRBD2. The V segment lost 4 bases and the J segment 4 bases; nucleotides outside the gene matches: 9. The CDR3 loop spans 16 amino acids. CDR1 is LNHNV and CDR2 is YYDKDF in the germline V gene (reference sequence). DNA of the CDR3: TGTGCCACCAGCACGAGGAGGACGGGGGGCACCGGGGAGCTGTTTTTT. Translation gives CATSTRRTGGTGELFF.

V usage is TRBV6-1 and J usage is TRBJ1-2; weak D call: TRBD1 (5 bases). The CDR3 is made up of 13 amino acids. V was shortened by 1 base and J by 7 bases, with 10 bases between the two germline ends. Germline V gives CDR1 MNHNS, CDR2 SASEGT. CDR3 amino acids: CASSEVRRGGYTF. CDR3 in DNA: TGTGCCAGCAGTGAAGTGAGGAGGGGTGGCTACACCTTC.

This sequence joins TRBV11-1 and TRBJ1-2, with 8 bases identical to TRBD1. This CDR3 region has 14 residues. Unmatched junction bases numbered 10, after V lost 5 bases and J lost 8 bases. Germline V gene lookup returns CDR1 SGHAT and CDR2 FQDESV (reference sequence). CDR3 in amino acids: CASSKGQGTRGYTF. In nucleotides, the CDR3 is TGTGCCAGCAGCAAAGGACAGGGCACACGAGGCTACACCTTC.

The V call is TRBV13, the J call TRBJ2-2, with 10 nucleotides matching TRBD1. The CDR3 spans 17 residues. V shed 5 bases and J 0 bases; nucleotides not matched to a gene: 6. Germline V gene lookup returns CDR1 PRHDT and CDR2 FYEKMQ (reference sequence). This CDR3 reads CASSPDRGFANTGELFF. In DNA form, the CDR3 reads TGTGCCAGCAGCCCGGACAGGGGGTTCGCGAACACCGGGGAGCTGTTTTTT.

The rearrangement links TRBV19 to TRBJ1-5; tentatively, D is TRBD1 (5 bases). The CDR3 is 14 residues long. The V gene lost 3 bases and the J gene lost 6 bases, with 12 bases spanning the gap. Looked up from germline, CDR1 is LNHDA and CDR2 is SQIVND (reference sequence). Here the CDR3 DNA reads TGTGCCAGTAGTATTGGGGGGAGAGTTCAGCCCCAGCATTTT. Translating gives CASSIGGRVQPQHF.

The V gene is TRBV6-6, the J gene TRBJ1-4; perhaps TRBD1 as D (5 bases). The CDR3 extends over 15 amino acids. CDR1 and CDR2 from the germline V gene are MNHNY and SVGAGI (reference sequence). Between the trimmed V and J ends, which lost 2 bases and 8 bases, there was a span of 15 bases. The CDR3 coding sequence is TGTGCCAGCAGTTACCCCACAGGTTTGGAGGAAAAACTGTTTTTT. This translates into CASSYPTGLEEKLFF.